This T cell receptor (beta chain) was obtained from a study of blood T cell repertoires in COVID-19. Overall study: The analysed material was cDNA or gDNA that came from T cells, B-cell-depleted T cells, or PBMCs.

Here immunoSEQ multiplex PCR was the method, and the copy in TCRdb shows in-frame clones only, minus some. The sample carries approximately 140,000 clones, 84% recorded once. After removal of 7 bases from V and 4 bases from J, the junction contained 8 bases not matched to a gene. Germline V gene sequence: CDR1 MGHDK, CDR2 SYGVNS. This CDR3 contains 15 residues. Allocation to cohorts depended on clinical history reported by the participants. This receptor was identified in a man in his forties or fifties with acute COVID-19. The sample taken for sequencing was PBMCs or T cells enriched from blood (not recorded which). The chain recombines TRBV25-1 with TRBJ2-1, with 9 bases fitting TRBD1. The CDR3 loop reads CASTTGTGIYNEQFF. CDR3 bases: TGTGCCAGCACTACCGGGACAGGGATTTACAATGAGCAGTTCTTC.